This TCR beta chain was found in a study of OX40 agonist ivuxolimab in advanced cancers. The CDR3 is made up of 10 amino acids. The repertoire was sequenced with immunoSEQ multiplex PCR; TCRdb's copy has only in-frame clones and lacks some. The data show roughly 74,000 clones, over 80% seen once. The chain has TRBV21-1 and TRBJ1-2; the D segment call TRBD1 is taken from the table without a DNA check. TRBV21-1 has pseudogene status. Sample: CD4+ or CD8+ T cells sorted from blood, taken in a trial of the OX40 agonist ivuxolimab. This TCR was recovered from an adult with an advanced solid tumor such as melanoma, head and neck, liver or kidney cancer. The CDR3 loop is CANDRDGYTF. CDR3 nucleotides: TGTGCCAACGACAGAGATGGCTACACCTTC.